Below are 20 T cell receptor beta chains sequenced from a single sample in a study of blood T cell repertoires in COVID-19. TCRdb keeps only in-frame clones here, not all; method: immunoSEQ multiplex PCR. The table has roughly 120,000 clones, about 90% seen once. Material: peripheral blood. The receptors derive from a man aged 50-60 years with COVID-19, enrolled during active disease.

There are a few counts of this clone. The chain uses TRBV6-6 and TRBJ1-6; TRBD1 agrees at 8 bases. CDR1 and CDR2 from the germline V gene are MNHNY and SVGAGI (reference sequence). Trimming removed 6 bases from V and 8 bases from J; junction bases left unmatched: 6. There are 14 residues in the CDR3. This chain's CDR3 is CASRPDRGYSPLHF. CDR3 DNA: TGTGCCAGCAGACCCGACAGGGGTTATTCACCCCTCCACTTT.

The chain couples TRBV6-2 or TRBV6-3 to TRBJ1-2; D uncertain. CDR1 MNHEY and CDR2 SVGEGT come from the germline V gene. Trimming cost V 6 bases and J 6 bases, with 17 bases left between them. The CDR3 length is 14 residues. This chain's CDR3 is CASSTIGRFHGYTF. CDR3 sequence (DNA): TGTGCCAGCAGCACCATTGGCAGGTTCCATGGCTACACCTTC.

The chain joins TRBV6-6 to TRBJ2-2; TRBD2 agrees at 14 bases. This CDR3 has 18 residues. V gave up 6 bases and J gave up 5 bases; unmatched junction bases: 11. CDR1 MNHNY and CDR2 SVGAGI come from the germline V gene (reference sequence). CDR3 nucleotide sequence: TGTGCCAGCAGCCGACTAGCGGGAGGGCTATCGGAAACCGGGGAGCTGTTTTTT. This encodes CASSRLAGGLSETGELFF.

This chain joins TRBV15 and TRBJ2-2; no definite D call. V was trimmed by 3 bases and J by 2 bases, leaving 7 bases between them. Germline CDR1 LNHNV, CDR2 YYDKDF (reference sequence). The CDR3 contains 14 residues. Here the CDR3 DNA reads TGTGCCACCAGCAGTGGCCTCAACACCGGGGAGCTGTTTTTT. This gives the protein CATSSGLNTGELFF.

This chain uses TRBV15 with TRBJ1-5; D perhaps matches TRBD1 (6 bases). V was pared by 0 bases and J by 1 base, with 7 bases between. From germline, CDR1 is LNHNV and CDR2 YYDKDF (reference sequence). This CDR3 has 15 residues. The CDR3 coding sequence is TGTGCCACCAGCAGAGACAGGGGAAGCAATCAGCCCCAGCATTTT. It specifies CATSRDRGSNQPQHF.

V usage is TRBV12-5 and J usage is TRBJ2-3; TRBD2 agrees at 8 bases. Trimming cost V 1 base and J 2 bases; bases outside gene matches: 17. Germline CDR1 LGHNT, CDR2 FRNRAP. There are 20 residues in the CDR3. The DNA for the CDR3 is TGTGCTAGTGGTTTGGACCAGGGGCGGGCTAGCGGGTATAACACAGATACGCAGTATTTT. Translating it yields CASGLDQGRASGYNTDTQYF.

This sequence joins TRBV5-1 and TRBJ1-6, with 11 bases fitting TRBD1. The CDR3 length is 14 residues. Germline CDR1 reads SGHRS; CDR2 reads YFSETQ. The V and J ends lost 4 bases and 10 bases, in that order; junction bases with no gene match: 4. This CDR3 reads CASSLGQGVSPLHF. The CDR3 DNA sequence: TGCGCCAGCAGCCTGGGACAGGGGGTATCACCCCTCCACTTT.

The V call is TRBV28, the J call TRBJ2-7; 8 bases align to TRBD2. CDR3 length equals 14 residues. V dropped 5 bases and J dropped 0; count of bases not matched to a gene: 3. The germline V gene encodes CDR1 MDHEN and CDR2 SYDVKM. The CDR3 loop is CASSPGGYSYEQYF. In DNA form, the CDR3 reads TGTGCCAGCAGTCCGGGAGGGTACTCCTACGAGCAGTACTTC. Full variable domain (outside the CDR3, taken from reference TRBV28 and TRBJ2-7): DVKVTQSSRYLVKRTGEKVFLECVQDMDHENMFWYRQDPGLGLRLIYFSYDVKMKEKGDIPEGYSVSREKKERFSLILESASTNQTSMYLCASSPGGYSYEQYFGPGTRLTVT.

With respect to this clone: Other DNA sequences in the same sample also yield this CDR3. DNA for the CDR3: TGCGCCAGCAGCCAAGATCTTTCCTACGAGCAGTACTTC. Translated, it gives CASSQDLSYEQYF. The V gene is TRBV4-3, the J gene TRBJ2-7; D ambiguous. The CDR3 has 13 amino acids. The V and J ends lost 0 bases and 1 base respectively, with 4 bases between them. Germline CDR1 reads LGHNA; CDR2 reads YSLEER.

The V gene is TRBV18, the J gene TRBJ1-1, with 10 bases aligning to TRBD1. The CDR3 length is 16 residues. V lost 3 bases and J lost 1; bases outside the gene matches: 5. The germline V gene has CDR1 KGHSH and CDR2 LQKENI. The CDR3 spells CASSPGQGVGNTEAFF. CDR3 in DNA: TGTGCCAGCTCACCCGGACAGGGGGTCGGGAACACTGAAGCTTTCTTT.

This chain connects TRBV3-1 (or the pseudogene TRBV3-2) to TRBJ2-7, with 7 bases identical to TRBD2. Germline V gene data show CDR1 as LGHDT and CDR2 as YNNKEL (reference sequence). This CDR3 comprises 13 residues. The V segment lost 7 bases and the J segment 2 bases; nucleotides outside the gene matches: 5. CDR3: CASKSSGTYEQYF. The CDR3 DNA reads TGTGCCAGCAAGTCTAGCGGTACCTACGAGCAGTACTTC.

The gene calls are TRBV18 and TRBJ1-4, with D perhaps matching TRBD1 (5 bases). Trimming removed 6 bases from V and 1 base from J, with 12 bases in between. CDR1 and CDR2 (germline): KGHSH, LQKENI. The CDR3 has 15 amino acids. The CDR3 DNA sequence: TGTGCCAGCTCGCGGGACCTCGTAACTAATGAAAAACTGTTTTTT. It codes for CASSRDLVTNEKLFF.

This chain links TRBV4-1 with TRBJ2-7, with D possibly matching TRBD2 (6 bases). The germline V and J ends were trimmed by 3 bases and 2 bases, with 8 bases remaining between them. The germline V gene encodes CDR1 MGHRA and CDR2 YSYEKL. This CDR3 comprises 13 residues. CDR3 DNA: TGCGCCAGCAGCCAGAGGAGGGCCTACGAGCAGTACTTC. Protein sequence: CASSQRRAYEQYF.

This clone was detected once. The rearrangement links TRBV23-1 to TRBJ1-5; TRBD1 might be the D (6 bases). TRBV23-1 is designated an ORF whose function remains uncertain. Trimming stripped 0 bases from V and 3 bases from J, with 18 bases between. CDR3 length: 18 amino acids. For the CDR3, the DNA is TGCGCCAGCAGTCAATCCAACGAAGGCAGGGGTAACAATCAGCCCCAGCATTTT. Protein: CASSQSNEGRGNNQPQHF.

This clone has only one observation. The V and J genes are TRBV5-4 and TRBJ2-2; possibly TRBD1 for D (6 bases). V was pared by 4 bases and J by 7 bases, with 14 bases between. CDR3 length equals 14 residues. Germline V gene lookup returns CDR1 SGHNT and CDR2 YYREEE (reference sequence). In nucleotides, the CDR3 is TGTGCCAGCAGCCATACAGGGTCTGGCGGGGAGCTGTTTTTT. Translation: CASSHTGSGGELFF.

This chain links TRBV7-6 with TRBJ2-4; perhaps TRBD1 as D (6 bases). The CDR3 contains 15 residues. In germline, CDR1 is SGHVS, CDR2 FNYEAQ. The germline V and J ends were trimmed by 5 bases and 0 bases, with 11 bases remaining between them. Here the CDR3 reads CASSVDRLAKNIQYF. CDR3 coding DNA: TGTGCCAGCAGCGTCGACAGGCTAGCCAAAAACATTCAGTACTTC.

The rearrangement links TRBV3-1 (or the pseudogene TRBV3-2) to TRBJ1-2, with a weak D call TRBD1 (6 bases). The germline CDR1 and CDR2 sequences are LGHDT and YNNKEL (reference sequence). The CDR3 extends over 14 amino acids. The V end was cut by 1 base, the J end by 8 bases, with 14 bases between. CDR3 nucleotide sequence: TGTGCCAGCAGCCAAGTTCAGGGGAAGGGGGGCTACACCTTC. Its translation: CASSQVQGKGGYTF.

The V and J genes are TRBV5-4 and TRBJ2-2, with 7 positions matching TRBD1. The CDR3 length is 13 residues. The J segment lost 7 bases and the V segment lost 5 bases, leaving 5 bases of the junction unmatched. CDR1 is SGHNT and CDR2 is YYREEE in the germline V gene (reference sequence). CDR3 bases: TGTGCCAGCAGAGTAGGGACAGACGGGGAGCTGTTTTTT. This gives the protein CASRVGTDGELFF. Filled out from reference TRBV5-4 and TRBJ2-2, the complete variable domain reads ETGVTQSPTHLIKTRGQQVTLRCSSQSGHNTVSWYQQALGQGPQFIFQYYREEENGRGNFPPRFSGLQFPNYSSELNVNALELDDSALYLCASRVGTDGELFFGEGSRLTVL.

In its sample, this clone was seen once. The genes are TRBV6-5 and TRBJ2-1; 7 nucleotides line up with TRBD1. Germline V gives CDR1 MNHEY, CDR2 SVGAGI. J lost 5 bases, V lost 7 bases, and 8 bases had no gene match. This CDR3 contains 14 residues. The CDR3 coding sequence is TGTGCCAGCATTGGACAGGCCGGCCACAATGAGCAGTTCTTC. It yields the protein CASIGQAGHNEQFF.

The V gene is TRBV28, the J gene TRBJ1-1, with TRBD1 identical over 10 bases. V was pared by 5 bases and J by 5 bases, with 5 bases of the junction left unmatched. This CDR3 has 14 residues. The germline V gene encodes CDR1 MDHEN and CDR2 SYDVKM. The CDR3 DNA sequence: TGTGCCAGCAGTCCTGGGACAGGGGTAACTGAAGCTTTCTTT. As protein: CASSPGTGVTEAFF. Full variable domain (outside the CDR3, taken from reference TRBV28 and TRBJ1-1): DVKVTQSSRYLVKRTGEKVFLECVQDMDHENMFWYRQDPGLGLRLIYFSYDVKMKEKGDIPEGYSVSREKKERFSLILESASTNQTSMYLCASSPGTGVTEAFFGQGTRLTVV.